A single sample is the source of the 17 T cell receptor beta chains below, sequenced in a study of cytomegalovirus exposure and HLA in healthy donors. The primer mix had 60 Vbeta and 13 Jbeta primers. TCRdb's copy holds only in-frame clones and misses some; the assay was immunoSEQ multiplex PCR. The sample contains 170,000 or so clones, 77% of which appear only once. Sequencing used PBMCs. These receptors were obtained from a woman aged 30 to 39 in good health and CMV-seropositive.

The genes are TRBV7-6 and TRBJ2-4; 10 bases agree with TRBD2. Germline V gene sequence: CDR1 SGHVS, CDR2 FNYEAQ. J was trimmed by 8 bases and V by 1 base; bases with no gene match: 5. The CDR3 covers 15 residues. The CDR3 DNA reads TGTGCCAGCAGCTTAGACAGCGGGAGGGCGGACATTCAGTACTTC. Amino acid sequence: CASSLDSGRADIQYF.

To note about this clone: The sample has other DNA sequences that encode this CDR3 too. The V call is TRBV9, the J call TRBJ2-3, with 10 bases lining up with TRBD1. This CDR3 has 14 residues. V was pared by 2 bases and J by 3 bases, with 0 bases of the junction left unmatched. CDR1 and CDR2 from the germline V gene are SGDLS and YYNGEE. As DNA, the CDR3 is TGTGCCAGCAGCGTGGGACAGGGGACAGATACGCAGTATTTT. This codes for CASSVGQGTDTQYF.

The rearrangement uses TRBV7-2 and TRBJ2-3, with 9 bases aligning to TRBD1. The CDR3 spans 15 residues. Losses at the gene ends were 4 bases for V and 3 bases for J; bases not matched to a gene: 5. Germline V gene sequence: CDR1 SGHTA, CDR2 FQGNSA. The CDR3 region is CASSSGTGLTDTQYF. The DNA of the CDR3 is TGTGCCAGCAGCTCCGGGACAGGGCTAACAGATACGCAGTATTTT.

The chain uses TRBV5-5 and TRBJ2-1, with D possibly being TRBD2 (5 bases). The CDR3 loop spans 16 amino acids. CDR1 and CDR2 from the germline V gene are SGHKS and YYEKEE (reference sequence). Trimming took off 0 bases at V and 2 bases at J, with 12 bases between the two ends. CDR3 DNA sequence: TGTGCCAGCAGCTTGGGTTACGGGAAGACCTACAATGAGCAGTTCTTC. It codes for CASSLGYGKTYNEQFF. The full variable domain, completed using reference TRBV5-5 and TRBJ2-1, is DAGVTQSPTHLIKTRGQQVTLRCSPISGHKSVSWYQQVLGQGPQFIFQYYEKEERGRGNFPDRFSARQFPNYSSELNVNALLLGDSALYLCASSLGYGKTYNEQFFGPGTRLTVL.

This clone was observed a handful of times. This sequence joins TRBV27 and TRBJ2-7; TRBD2 matches at 7 bases. The CDR3 extends over 14 amino acids. The germline V gene encodes CDR1 MNHEY and CDR2 SMNVEV (reference sequence). J was trimmed by 3 bases and V by 5 bases; bases with no gene match: 7. The CDR3 DNA reads as TGTGCCAGCAGTCCGGGGACTACCCTCTACGAGCAGTACTTC. Its translation: CASSPGTTLYEQYF.

V is TRBV11-2 and J is TRBJ2-3; no clear D. Germline V gene lookup returns CDR1 SGHAT and CDR2 FQNNGV. The CDR3 spans 14 residues. V dropped 0 bases and J dropped 4 bases, with 8 bases sitting between them. CDR3 nucleotides: TGTGCCAGCAGCTTAGATCAGAGGTCAGATACGCAGTATTTT. Residues: CASSLDQRSDTQYF. The full variable domain, with the rest looked up from reference TRBV11-2 and TRBJ2-3, is EAGVAQSPRYKIIEKRQSVAFWCNPISGHATLYWYQQILGQGPKLLIQFQNNGVVDDSQLPKDRFSAERLKGVDSTLKIQPAKLEDSAVYLCASSLDQRSDTQYFGPGTRLTVL.

This chain's CDR3 is CASRRQSEQFF. In nucleotides, the CDR3 is TGTGCCAGCCGCAGGCAGAGTGAGCAGTTCTTC. The chain employs TRBV6-5 and TRBJ2-1; D is uncertain. The V gene lost 8 bases and the J gene lost 9 bases, with 11 bases spanning the gap. In germline, CDR1 is MNHEY, CDR2 SVGAGI. This CDR3 contains 11 residues.

The chain has TRBV7-2 and TRBJ2-2; 9 bases fit TRBD2. Unmatched junction bases numbered 5, after V lost 6 bases and J lost 6 bases. This CDR3 region has 14 residues. Germline lookup yields CDR1 SGHTA and CDR2 FQGNSA. CDR3 residues: CASSSGLAAGELFF. The CDR3 nucleotides read TGTGCCAGCAGTTCGGGACTAGCCGCCGGGGAGCTGTTTTTT.

This chain connects TRBV2 to TRBJ2-6; the D gene is possibly TRBD1 (6 bases). The germline gives CDR1 SNHLY, CDR2 FYNNEI. CDR3 size: 16 residues. V was clipped by 1 base and J by 4 bases, with 11 bases between them. Here the CDR3 reads CASSEEGVSGANVLTF. CDR3 bases: TGTGCCAGCAGTGAAGAGGGGGTCTCCGGGGCCAACGTCCTGACTTTC.

The J gene is TRBJ2-7, the V gene TRBV19; D perhaps matches TRBD2 (6 bases). The CDR3 is 15 amino acids. Germline lookup yields CDR1 LNHDA and CDR2 SQIVND (reference sequence). Between the trimmed V and J ends, which lost 5 bases and 0 bases, there was a span of 14 bases. The CDR3 nucleotides are TGTGCCAGTAGTGCAACCGGGGGAAGCTCCTACGAGCAGTACTTC. Translated, it gives CASSATGGSSYEQYF.

J is TRBJ2-3 and V is TRBV5-1, with 10 bases lining up with TRBD2. With V trimmed by 3 bases and J by 4 bases, 5 bases remained unmatched. This CDR3 contains 15 residues. Germline V lookup: CDR1 SGHRS, CDR2 YFSETQ. CDR3 residues: CASSYPSGSSDTQYF. The CDR3 nucleotides read TGCGCCAGCAGCTACCCTAGCGGGAGTTCAGATACGCAGTATTTT.

This clone has only a few counts. The rearrangement uses TRBV11-3 and TRBJ2-7, with D possibly TRBD1 on 5 matching bases. The CDR3 is 13 residues long. V lost 2 bases, J lost 1 base, and 6 bases lay in between. In germline, CDR1 is SGHNT, CDR2 YENEEA. In DNA, the CDR3 is TGTGCCAGCAGCTTACCAGGGTCCTACGAGCAGTACTTC. Its protein product is CASSLPGSYEQYF.

The chain recombines TRBV6-1 with TRBJ2-1; 8 bases agree with TRBD2. Germline CDR1 reads MNHNS; CDR2 reads SASEGT. V trimming: 10 bases; J trimming: 5 bases; junction bases outside the gene matches: 7. The CDR3 sequence is 13 residues long. The CDR3, as DNA: TGTGCCACCTACGGGGGACTAGACAATGAGCAGTTCTTC. It yields the protein CATYGGLDNEQFF.

This clone came up a few times. V gene TRBV18 combines with J gene TRBJ1-4; 8 nucleotides match TRBD1. There are 17 residues in the CDR3. With 0 bases clipped from V and 8 bases from J, the junction kept 11 bases outside the gene matches. The V gene's germline CDR1 is KGHSH and CDR2 LQKENI. The CDR3 DNA follows: TGTGCCAGCTCACCACCAGGGTTGCAGGGGGCAGGAGAAAAACTGTTTTTT. Its translation is CASSPPGLQGAGEKLFF.

The chain recombines TRBV7-2 with TRBJ1-1; possible D gene TRBD1, 5 bases. Germline lookup yields CDR1 SGHTA and CDR2 FQGNSA. This CDR3 contains 13 residues. V lost 8 bases and J 5 bases, leaving 15 bases between the germline ends. The CDR3 is CASAIGARTEAFF. The CDR3 nucleotides are TGTGCCAGCGCTATAGGGGCGCGGACTGAAGCTTTCTTT.

The genes are TRBV5-1 and TRBJ2-5, with 7 nucleotides matching TRBD1. V trimming: 4 bases; J trimming: 2 bases; junction bases outside the gene matches: 5. The CDR3 has 14 residues. In germline, CDR1 is SGHRS, CDR2 YFSETQ. CDR3 region: CASSVQGVQETQYF. CDR3 DNA sequence: TGCGCCAGCAGCGTGCAGGGGGTTCAAGAGACCCAGTACTTC.

This sequence joins TRBV6-5 and TRBJ1-2; 7 bases are a match to TRBD1. The CDR3 loop spans 13 amino acids. Per germline, CDR1 MNHEY and CDR2 SVGAGI. J gave up 0 bases and V 7 bases, and 2 bases lay outside the gene matches. Here the CDR3 DNA reads TGTGCCAGCACCGGACAGGCTAACTATGGCTACACCTTC. Protein sequence: CASTGQANYGYTF.